This TCR beta chain is from a study of shared clonotypes between healthy human individuals. Whole-study results and caveats: The authors sampled blood alone, and tissue repertoires likely differ.

This CDR3 contains 13 residues. Per germline, CDR1 MNHNS and CDR2 SASEGT. V was clipped by 10 bases and J by 7 bases, with 19 bases between them. About this clone: Its antigen is unidentified.

Participating donors were healthy, HIV-negative adults free of recent acute infections or vaccinations. Adult Caucasians living in Nashville, Tennessee made up all of the donors. At the deep level, the assay was run. Sequencing was performed with immunoSEQ multiplex PCR; in TCRdb, only in-frame clones are kept and a portion is missing. Of about 330,000 clones listed, approximately 79% were seen once; the top ten hold about 9.3%. The TCR originated in a man aged 25-40 years in good health. V and J are TRBV6-1 and TRBJ1-2, with D possibly TRBD1 on 5 matching bases. The sequencing sample was made of memory CD4+ T cells sorted from blood. Subset specified: CD45RA-negative fraction. The CDR3 reads CATSRQVQGGYTF. In DNA form, the CDR3 reads TGTGCCACCTCCCGGCAGGTCCAGGGTGGCTACACCTTC.